This entry features one T cell receptor (beta chain) sequence. Its target is unknown. The V gene's germline CDR1 is SQVTM and CDR2 ANQGSEA. The CDR3 consists of 16 residues. V dropped 7 bases and J dropped 0 bases, with 20 bases sitting between them. Treatment meaning: roughly 19 received Ad26.COV2.S at low or high dose, single or two shots; about 5 received placebo; per-sample allocation not given. The samples were gathered on day 63 after the first injection of vaccine or placebo. This entry comes from a study of Ad26.COV2.S vaccination and SARS-CoV-2 variants. Study overall: In the study, Ad26.COV2.S was injected intramuscularly once, or twice 56 days apart.

Overall study findings and caveats: Participants given vaccine showed non-spike TCR breadth similar to that of placebo recipients. Overall T cell responses may have been underestimated by the analyses of TCR breadth and depth.

Libraries were prepared by immunoSEQ multiplex PCR; TCRdb keeps only in-frame clonotypes and omits some of them. This sample carries 200,000 to 250,000 clones, roughly 88% of them seen once, and the ten largest clones take around 10%. The chain is built from TRBV29-1 and TRBJ2-3; D gene unclear. This sequence originates from a person between 18 and 65 years old who received the Ad26.COV2.S COVID-19 vaccine or a placebo. The sample here was peripheral blood, taken in a trial of Ad26.COV2.S vaccine versus placebo. The CDR3, as DNA: TGCAGCGCCACTTCCCTCCGGCGCTCTAGCACAGATACGCAGTATTTT. It yields the protein CSATSLRRSSTDTQYF.